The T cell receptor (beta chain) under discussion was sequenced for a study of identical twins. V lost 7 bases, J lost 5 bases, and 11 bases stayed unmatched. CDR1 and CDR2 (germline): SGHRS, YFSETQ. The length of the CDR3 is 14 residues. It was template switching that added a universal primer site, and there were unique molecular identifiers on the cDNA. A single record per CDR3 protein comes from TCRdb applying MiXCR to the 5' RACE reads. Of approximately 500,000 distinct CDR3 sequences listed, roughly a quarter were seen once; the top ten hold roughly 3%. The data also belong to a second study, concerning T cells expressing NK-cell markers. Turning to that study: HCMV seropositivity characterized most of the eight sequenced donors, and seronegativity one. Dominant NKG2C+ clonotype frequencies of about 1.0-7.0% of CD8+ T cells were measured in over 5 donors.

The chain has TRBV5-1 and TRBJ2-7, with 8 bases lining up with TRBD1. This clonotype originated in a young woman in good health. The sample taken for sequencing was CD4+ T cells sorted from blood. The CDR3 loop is CASGPGGASDEQYF. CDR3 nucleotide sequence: TGCGCCAGCGGACCAGGGGGCGCTTCGGACGAGCAGTACTTC.